This TCR beta chain comes out of a study of T-cell memory formation after mild COVID-19. A 5'RACE reaction primed in the constant segment made cDNA libraries of TCR alpha and TCR beta, and these carried sample barcodes and UMIs. TCRdb passed the 5' RACE reads through MiXCR, listing each CDR3 protein once. The data hold 400,000 or so distinct CDR3 sequences, with under 25% observed a single time. From germline, CDR1 is MGHRA and CDR2 YSYEKL. CDR3 size: 15 residues. Trimming at V came to 4 bases and at J to 0 bases, leaving 6 bases not matched to a gene. Whole-study findings and limits: Several responding clones turned up in pre-infection memory, indicating that cross-reactive memory may have taken part.

In regard to this clonotype: Its antigen is unidentified.

The sequence came from an adult woman who had mild COVID-19 (a few samples of this study predate the infection). Cell type and time point are not known. The chain couples TRBV4-1 to TRBJ2-7, with 7 bases fitting TRBD2. Sequenced sample: PBMCs or a T cell subset sorted from them (not recorded which). CDR3 DNA: TGCGCCAGCAGCCCGCGGGGGAGCGGCTCCTACGAGCAGTACTTC. It specifies CASSPRGSGSYEQYF.